These T cell receptor beta chains were read from a single sample in a study of blood T cell repertoires in COVID-19. Profiling relied on immunoSEQ multiplex PCR, and the TCRdb table lists in-frame clones only, not all of them. Among roughly 13,000 clones listed, 75% to 90% were seen once. The specimen sequenced was peripheral blood. These TCRs come from a man in his forties with active or convalescent COVID-19. The CDR3 runs from the conserved cysteine through the conserved F or W. Fields, in order: clone size, CDR3 length, J gene, V gene, D gene, CDR3 protein, CDR3 DNA. D genes are given only for firm matches. Not every row has a clone size; where given, it reads once, few, many or a size class.

.,14,TRBJ2-2,TRBV2,.,CACQATANTGELFF,TGTGCCTGCCAGGCGACAGCGAACACCGGGGAGCTGTTTTTT
.,11,TRBJ2-1,TRBV20-1,.,CSASMANEQFF,TGCAGTGCTAGTATGGCAAATGAGCAGTTCTTC
.,14,TRBJ2-7,TRBV14,TRBD2,CASSRGGAEIEQYF,TGTGCCAGCAGCCGCGGGGGGGCAGAAATCGAGCAGTACTTC
large,16,TRBJ1-1,TRBV23-1,TRBD1,CASRQDRAIWNTEAFF,TGCGCCAGCAGGCAGGACAGGGCGATTTGGAACACTGAAGCTTTCTTT
.,15,TRBJ1-1,TRBV5-1,TRBD1,CASSLGADTTGQAFF,TGCGCCAGCAGCTTGGGCGCGGACACGACAGGGCAGGCTTTCTTT
large,20,TRBJ2-7,TRBV6-2/TRBV6-3,TRBD2,CASSNPQRASGTRSSYEQYF,TGTGCCAGCAGCAACCCTCAGAGGGCTAGCGGAACCAGGAGCTCCTACGAGCAGTACTTC
.,16,TRBJ1-2,TRBV19,TRBD1,CASSLGQGATFYGYTF,TGTGCCAGTAGTCTAGGACAGGGGGCCACCTTCTATGGCTACACCTTC
.,15,TRBJ1-1,TRBV3-1/TRBV3-2,TRBD1,CASSQRQGRDTEAFF,TGTGCCAGCAGCCAAAGACAGGGTAGAGACACTGAAGCTTTCTTT
.,12,TRBJ2-1,TRBV3-1/TRBV3-2,.,CASRSLYNEQFF,TGTGCCAGCAGGTCCCTTTACAATGAGCAGTTCTTC
.,13,TRBJ2-1,TRBV3-1/TRBV3-2,.,CASSQGHFEGQFF,TGTGCCAGCAGCCAAGGACATTTCGAGGGGCAGTTCTTC
.,13,TRBJ1-1,TRBV14,.,CASSATGFSEAFF,TGTGCCAGCAGCGCGACAGGATTCTCTGAAGCTTTCTTT
.,13,TRBJ1-2,TRBV10-3,.,CAISQQETYGYTF,TGTGCCATCAGCCAACAGGAGACCTATGGCTACACCTTC
.,12,TRBJ1-5,TRBV28,.,CASSTQGQPQHF,TGTGCCAGCAGCACTCAGGGACAGCCCCAGCATTTT
.,13,TRBJ2-5,TRBV6-2/TRBV6-3,.,CASSPEGEETQYF,TGTGCCAGCAGCCCAGAGGGGGAAGAGACCCAGTACTTC
.,15,TRBJ1-5,TRBV6-5,TRBD1,CASSYGGQGMEPQHF,TGTGCCAGCAGTTACGGGGGACAGGGGATGGAGCCCCAGCATTTT
.,13,TRBJ1-1,TRBV11-3,.,CASSLGPYTEAFF,TGTGCCAGCAGCTTAGGGCCATACACTGAAGCTTTCTTT
.,12,TRBJ1-1,TRBV28,.,CASSSGALNAFF,TGTGCCAGCAGTTCAGGGGCCCTGAATGCTTTCTTT
.,15,TRBJ2-5,TRBV7-2,.,CASSLATTRQETQYF,TGTGCCAGCAGCTTAGCGACAACAAGGCAAGAGACCCAGTACTTC
.,14,TRBJ2-7,TRBV25-1,TRBD2,CASSTPGLGYEQYF,TGTGCCAGCAGTACACCGGGACTAGGCTACGAGCAGTACTTC